The clone carrying this TCR beta chain was detected many times. The data stem from a study of T-cell reconstitution after alpha-beta-depleted transplantation in children. The CDR3 totals 16 residues. V shed 0 bases, J shed 3 bases, and the junction held 6 bases outside the gene matches. Germline CDR1 is SGHRS and CDR2 is YFSETQ. A library of TCRbeta sequences, prepared with unique molecular identifiers, was generated. TCRdb used MiXCR to reprocess the PCR reads, holding one entry per CDR3 protein. Here the sample spans about 300,000 distinct CDR3 sequences, about a tenth being singletons. This TCR was sampled from a boy younger than two with acute myeloid leukemia, due to receive a stem cell transplant. The source was PBMCs, collected before TCRalphabeta/CD19-depleted stem cell transplant. The rearrangement links TRBV5-1 to TRBJ2-1; 7 bases are a match to TRBD1. The DNA of the CDR3 is TGCGCCAGCAGCTTGGAAGGGACAGCGAACTACAATGAGCAGTTCTTC. Its translation: CASSLEGTANYNEQFF.